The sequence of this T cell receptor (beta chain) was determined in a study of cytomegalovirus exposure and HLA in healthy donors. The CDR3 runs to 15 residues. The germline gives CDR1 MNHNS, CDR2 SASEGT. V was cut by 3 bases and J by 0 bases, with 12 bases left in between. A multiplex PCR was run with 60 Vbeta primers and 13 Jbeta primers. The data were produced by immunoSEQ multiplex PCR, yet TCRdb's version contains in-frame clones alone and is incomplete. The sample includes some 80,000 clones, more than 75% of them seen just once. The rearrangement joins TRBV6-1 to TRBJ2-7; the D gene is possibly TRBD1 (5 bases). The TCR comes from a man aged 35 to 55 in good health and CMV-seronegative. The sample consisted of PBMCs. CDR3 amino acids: CASSDRRGSSYEQYF. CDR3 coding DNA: TGTGCCAGCAGTGATCGAAGGGGAAGCTCCTACGAGCAGTACTTC.